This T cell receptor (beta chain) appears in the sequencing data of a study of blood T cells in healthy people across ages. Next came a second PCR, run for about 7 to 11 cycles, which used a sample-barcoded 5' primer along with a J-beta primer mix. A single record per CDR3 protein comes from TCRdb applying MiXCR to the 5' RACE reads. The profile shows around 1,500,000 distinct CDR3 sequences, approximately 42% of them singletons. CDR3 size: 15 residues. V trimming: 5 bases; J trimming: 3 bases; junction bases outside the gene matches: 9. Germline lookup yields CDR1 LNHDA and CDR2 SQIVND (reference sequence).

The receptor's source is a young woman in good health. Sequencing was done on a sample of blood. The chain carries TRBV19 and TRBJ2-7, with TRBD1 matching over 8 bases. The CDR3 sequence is CASSSDRDPFYEQYF. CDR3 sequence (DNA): TGTGCCAGTAGTTCGGACAGGGATCCCTTCTACGAGCAGTACTTC.